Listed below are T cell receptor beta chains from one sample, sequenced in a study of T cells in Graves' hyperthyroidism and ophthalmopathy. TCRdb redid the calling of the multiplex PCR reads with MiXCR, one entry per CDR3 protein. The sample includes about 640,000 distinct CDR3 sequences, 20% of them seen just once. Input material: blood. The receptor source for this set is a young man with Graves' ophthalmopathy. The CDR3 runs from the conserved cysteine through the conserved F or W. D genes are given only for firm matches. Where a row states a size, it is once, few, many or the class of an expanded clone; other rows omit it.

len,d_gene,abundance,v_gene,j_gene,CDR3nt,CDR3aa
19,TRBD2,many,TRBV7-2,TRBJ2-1,TGTGCCAGCAGCTTAGTGGGACTAGCGGGAGGGGTAAGGAACAATGAGCAGTTCTTC,CASSLVGLAGGVRNNEQFF
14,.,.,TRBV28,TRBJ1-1,TGTGCCAGCAGCCAAGGAGCGAGGAGCACTGAAGCTTTCTTT,CASSQGARSTEAFF
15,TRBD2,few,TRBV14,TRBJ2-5,TGTGCCAGCAGCTACGCCGGGACTAGTAAAGAGACCCAGTACTTC,CASSYAGTSKETQYF
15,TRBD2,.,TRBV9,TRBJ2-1,TGTGCCAGCAGCGTAGTGACTAGCGGATCCAATGAGCAGTTCTTC,CASSVVTSGSNEQFF
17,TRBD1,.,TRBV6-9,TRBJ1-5,TGTGCCAGCAGTTACCCGATCTTGGACAGGAGCAATCAGCCCCAGCATTTT,CASSYPILDRSNQPQHF
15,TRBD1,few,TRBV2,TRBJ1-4,TGTGCCAGCAGCTCCTCCGGGACAGAGGGTGAAAAACTGTTTTTT,CASSSSGTEGEKLFF
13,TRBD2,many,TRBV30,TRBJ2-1,TGTGCCTGGAGGTGGGGGGGGGGCAATGAGCAGTTCTTC,CAWRWGGGNEQFF
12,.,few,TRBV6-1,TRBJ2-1,TGTGCCAGCGACAGCTCCTACAATGAGCAGTTCTTC,CASDSSYNEQFF
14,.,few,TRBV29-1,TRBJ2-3,TGCAGCGCCGTGGGGGGCGAGGACACAGATACGCAGTATTTT,CSAVGGEDTDTQYF
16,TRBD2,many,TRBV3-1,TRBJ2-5,TGTGCCAGCAGCCAGCCCAGCGGGAGGGCCGTGAAGACCCAGTACTTC,CASSQPSGRAVKTQYF
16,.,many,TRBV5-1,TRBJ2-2,TGCGCCAGCAGCTTGGATGGGACACCCTACGCCGGGGAGCTGTTTTTT,CASSLDGTPYAGELFF
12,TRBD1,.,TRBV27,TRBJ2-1,TGTGCCAGCAGTTTACCGGGACAGAAGCAGTTCTTC,CASSLPGQKQFF
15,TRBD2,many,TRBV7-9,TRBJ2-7,TGTGCCAGCAGCTTCGACTACCGGGAGGCTTACGAGCAGTACTTC,CASSFDYREAYEQYF
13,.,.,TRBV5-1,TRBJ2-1,TGCGCCAGCAGCTTGATTAGGAACAATGAGCAGTTCTTC,CASSLIRNNEQFF
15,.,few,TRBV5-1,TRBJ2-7,TGCGCCAGCAGCTACTTCGAGGGGTTCATCTACGAGCAGTACTTC,CASSYFEGFIYEQYF
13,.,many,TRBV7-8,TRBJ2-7,TGTGCCAGCAGCTTAAATGGGCCCTACGAGCAGTACTTC,CASSLNGPYEQYF
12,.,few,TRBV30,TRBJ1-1,TGTGCCTGGACCGGGTCTTGGGGTGAAGCTTTCTTT,CAWTGSWGEAFF
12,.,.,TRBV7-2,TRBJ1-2,TGTGCCAGCAGCTTAGACCTGGAAGGCTACACCTTC,CASSLDLEGYTF
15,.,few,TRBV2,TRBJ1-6,TGTGCCAGCAGTGAGTCGGAGGGGTGGCATTCACCCCTCCACTTT,CASSESEGWHSPLHF
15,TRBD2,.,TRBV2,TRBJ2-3,TGTGCCAGCAGCTGGACTAGCGGGAGGGCAGATACGCAGTATTTT,CASSWTSGRADTQYF
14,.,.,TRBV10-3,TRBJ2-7,TGTGCCATCAGTTACGAAGGGCTGTCCTACGAGCAGTACTTC,CAISYEGLSYEQYF
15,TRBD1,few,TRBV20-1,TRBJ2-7,TGCAGTGCTAGTAGGAAGGGGGCGCGTCCCTACGAGCAGTACTTC,CSASRKGARPYEQYF
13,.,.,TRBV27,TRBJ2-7,TGTGCCAGCAGTCCAGGGATTCACTACGAGCAGTACTTC,CASSPGIHYEQYF
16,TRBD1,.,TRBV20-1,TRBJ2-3,TGCAGTGCTCCCGGGACAGGGGGCCCTAGCACAGATACGCAGTATTTT,CSAPGTGGPSTDTQYF
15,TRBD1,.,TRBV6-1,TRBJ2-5,TGTGCCAGCAGCGATCTACAGGGGGCCCATGAGACCCAGTACTTC,CASSDLQGAHETQYF
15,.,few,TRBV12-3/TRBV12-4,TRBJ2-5,TGTGTCAGCAGTTTAGCTTCGGGAGTGTTCAAGACCCAGTACTTC,CVSSLASGVFKTQYF
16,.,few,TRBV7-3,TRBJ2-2,TGTGCCAGCAGCCCTATCGGACAGTCGAACACCGGGGAGCTGTTTTTT,CASSPIGQSNTGELFF
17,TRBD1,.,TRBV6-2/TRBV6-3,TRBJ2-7,TGTGCCAGCAGTTACTCGTACACCGGGACAGGTTCCTACGAGCAGTACTTC,CASSYSYTGTGSYEQYF
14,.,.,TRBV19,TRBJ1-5,TGTGCCAGTAGTATAGACTATAGCAATCAGCCCCAGCATTTT,CASSIDYSNQPQHF
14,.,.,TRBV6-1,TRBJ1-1,TGTGCCAGCAGTGAAGGCAATTTGAACACTGAAGCTTTCTTT,CASSEGNLNTEAFF
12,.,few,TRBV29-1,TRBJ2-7,TGCAGCGCGAGACAGGGACTCGGCGAGCAGTACTTC,CSARQGLGEQYF
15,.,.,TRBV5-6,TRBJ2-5,TGTGCCAGCAGCTCAAAAACCGGGGCGACGGAGACCCAGTACTTC,CASSSKTGATETQYF
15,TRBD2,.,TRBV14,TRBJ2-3,TGTGCCAGCAGCGGTACCAGCGGGGAGAGAGATACGCAGTATTTT,CASSGTSGERDTQYF